This T cell receptor beta chain stems from a study of PD-L1 blockade in urothelial cancer. The assay was immunoSEQ multiplex PCR, and TCRdb's table has in-frame clones only and misses some. The sample carries about 120,000 clones, roughly 86% recorded once. Germline CDR1 and CDR2: SGDLS and YYNGEE. The CDR3 is 14 residues long. The ends were cut back, 0 bases at V and 4 bases at J, with 5 bases in the middle. Time point of the sample: peripheral blood 6 weeks after treatment start. About this clone: Its specificity is unknown.

General study results and limits: Durable-benefit patients had greater expansion of tumor-associated blood clones at 3 weeks.

The material sequenced was PBMCs, taken around atezolizumab (anti-PD-L1) treatment. The gene calls are TRBV9 and TRBJ2-6; D gene unclear. The sequence was obtained from a man aged 50 or older with urothelial cancer. CDR3 nucleotide sequence: TGTGCCAGCAGCGTAGATAGAGGGGCCAACGTCCTGACTTTC. This translates into CASSVDRGANVLTF.